This T cell receptor (beta chain) was obtained from a study of T cells in Graves' hyperthyroidism and ophthalmopathy. Study-wide results and caveats: The authors' 13 V-J model separated ophthalmopathy from stable hyperthyroidism.

In germline, CDR1 is SNHLY, CDR2 FYNNEI. The CDR3 loop spans 14 amino acids. Amplified regions were TCR beta CDR3 sequences from RNA transcripts. The HTBI primer set served for first-round RT-PCR of the TCR CDR3. TCRdb called the multiplex PCR reads again in MiXCR, with one record for every CDR3 protein. Of fewer than 800,000 distinct CDR3 sequences listed, roughly 15% were seen once; the top ten hold approximately 8%. Graves' hyperthyroidism without ophthalmopathy progression within 18 months was termed stable. Exclusion followed for patients with uncontrolled infection, other autoimmune disease, pregnancy or lactation. Note on this clonotype: What it binds is not known. Possible read error: a much larger clone is one base away.

The V and J genes are TRBV2 and TRBJ1-5; tentative D call: TRBD1 (5 bases). The sequenced sample was blood. This sequence originates from a man younger than 35 with Graves' hyperthyroidism. The CDR3 is CASSESQGHQPRHF. DNA for the CDR3: TGTGCCAGCAGTGAAAGCCAGGGCCATCAGCCCCGGCATTTT.